These 13 T cell receptor beta chains originate from one sample sequenced in a study of cytomegalovirus exposure and HLA in healthy donors. 13 Jbeta primers and 60 Vbeta primers were used for the PCR. Profiling relied on immunoSEQ multiplex PCR, and the TCRdb table lists in-frame clones only, not all of them. Here the sample spans about 110,000 clones, 75% to 90% being singletons. The sequencing input was PBMCs. These receptors came from a man aged 40-49 years in good health and CMV-seronegative.

The chain combines TRBV5-1 with TRBJ1-4, with unresolved D. Per germline, CDR1 SGHRS and CDR2 YFSETQ. V lost 4 bases and J 3 bases, leaving 13 bases between the germline ends. This CDR3 contains 15 residues. The CDR3, as DNA: TGCGCCAGCAGCCCCTTGCCGGGGTCTAATGAAAAACTGTTTTTT. Amino acids: CASSPLPGSNEKLFF.

The V and J genes are TRBV9 and TRBJ1-2; TRBD1 matches at 8 bases. Trimming took 0 bases from V and 8 from J; bases not matched to a gene: 6. CDR1 and CDR2 (germline): SGDLS, YYNGEE. This CDR3 comprises 14 residues. This CDR3 reads CASSVDQGARGYTF. The CDR3 coding sequence is TGTGCCAGCAGCGTAGACCAGGGGGCCAGGGGCTACACCTTC.

The rearrangement uses TRBV6-5 and TRBJ1-2, with unresolved D. The V end was cut by 7 bases, the J end by 2 bases, with 5 bases between. Germline V lookup: CDR1 MNHEY, CDR2 SVGAGI. The CDR3 has 11 residues. CDR3 loop: CASNGNYGYTF. In DNA, the CDR3 is TGTGCCAGCAACGGGAACTATGGCTACACCTTC.

The J gene is TRBJ1-2, the V gene TRBV14; D uncertain. Germline lookup yields CDR1 SGHDN and CDR2 FVKESK. The CDR3 has 15 amino acids. Trimming took off 4 bases at V and 5 bases at J, with 17 bases between the two ends. CDR3 residues: CASSPLLGRVYGYTF. In DNA form, the CDR3 reads TGTGCCAGCAGCCCCCTGCTCGGGAGAGTATATGGCTACACCTTC.

This chain joins TRBV27 and TRBJ2-7; 7 nucleotides match TRBD1. After removal of 4 bases from V and 5 bases from J, the junction contained 11 bases not matched to a gene. This CDR3 is 15 amino acids long. Germline CDR1 reads MNHEY; CDR2 reads SMNVEV (reference sequence). CDR3 protein: CASSSVGQVVHEQYF. CDR3 nucleotides: TGTGCCAGCAGTTCTGTCGGACAGGTAGTCCACGAGCAGTACTTC.

The chain combines TRBV15 with TRBJ2-1; TRBD2 matches 14 bases. The ends lost 3 bases at V and 8 bases at J; junction bases unmatched: 6. This CDR3 spans 16 amino acids. The germline CDR1 and CDR2 sequences are LNHNV and YYDKDF (reference sequence). The CDR3 here is CATSSPTSGGADEQFF. CDR3 DNA sequence: TGTGCCACCAGCAGCCCGACTAGCGGGGGGGCAGATGAGCAGTTCTTC.

The V call is TRBV5-1, the J call TRBJ2-2; 14 nucleotides line up with TRBD2. CDR1 is SGHRS and CDR2 is YFSETQ in the germline V gene. The CDR3 has 16 residues. The V gene end was trimmed by 2 bases and the J gene end by 5 bases; junction bases not matched to a gene: 2. In DNA form, the CDR3 reads TGCGCCAGCAGCTTTGGACTAGCGGGGGGTACCGGGGAGCTGTTTTTT. This sequence encodes CASSFGLAGGTGELFF.

The V and J genes are TRBV7-8 and TRBJ2-7, with D possibly matching TRBD1 (6 bases). Looked up from germline, CDR1 is SGHVS and CDR2 is FQNEAQ. V lost 5 bases, J lost 2 bases, and 13 bases lay in between. This CDR3 region has 14 residues. CDR3 in amino acids: CASSQQGLPYEQYF. As DNA, the CDR3 is TGTGCCAGCAGCCAACAGGGTCTCCCCTACGAGCAGTACTTC.

The J gene is TRBJ2-3, the V gene TRBV7-2; possibly TRBD1 for D (6 bases). V was trimmed by 7 bases and J by 3 bases, leaving 29 bases between them. The CDR3 has 19 residues. Per germline, CDR1 SGHTA and CDR2 FQGNSA. The chain's CDR3 is CASTTRGSGKAGVTDTQYF. The CDR3 DNA reads as TGTGCCAGCACCACCAGGGGATCTGGGAAGGCCGGGGTAACAGATACGCAGTATTTT. The complete variable domain, with remaining parts taken from reference TRBV7-2 and TRBJ2-3, reads GAGVSQSPSNKVTEKGKDVELRCDPISGHTALYWYRQSLGQGLEFLIYFQGNSAPDKSGLPSDRFSAERTGGSVSTLTIQRTQQEDSAVYLCASTTRGSGKAGVTDTQYFGPGTRLTVL.

The chain carries TRBV19 and TRBJ1-1, with a weak D call TRBD1 (5 bases). Trimming left V 3 bases short and J 1 base short, with 9 bases between. Germline values: CDR1 LNHDA, CDR2 SQIVND (reference sequence). The CDR3 sequence is 14 residues long. The DNA of the CDR3 is TGTGCCAGTAGTATTTTGGGGGGGAACACTGAAGCTTTCTTT. Encoded protein: CASSILGGNTEAFF.

This chain joins TRBV4-2 and TRBJ1-5; no firm D call. CDR3 size: 17 residues. The germline V and J ends were trimmed by 6 bases and 4 bases, with 22 bases remaining between them. Germline V CDR1 and CDR2: LGHNA, YNFKEQ. The CDR3 DNA follows: TGTGCCAGCAGTGTGGAGGGAGGAATGGGAGAAAATCAGCCCCAGCATTTT. The encoded protein is CASSVEGGMGENQPQHF.

The V call is TRBV6-5, the J call TRBJ2-3; D is perhaps TRBD1 (6 bases). The CDR3 runs to 14 residues. Germline CDR1 and CDR2: MNHEY and SVGAGI. The V gene lost 6 bases and the J gene lost 2 bases, with 12 bases spanning the gap. For the CDR3, the DNA is TGTGCCAGCAGCTGGACAGTTTCCACAGATACGCAGTATTTT. This encodes CASSWTVSTDTQYF.

The rearrangement uses TRBV11-1 and TRBJ1-2, with D unclear. V dropped 5 bases and J dropped 4 bases, with 14 bases sitting between them. Germline CDR1 and CDR2: SGHAT and FQDESV (reference sequence). This CDR3 contains 14 residues. CDR3: CASSIGRGGYGYTF. CDR3 sequence (DNA): TGTGCCAGCAGCATCGGGAGAGGCGGCTATGGCTACACCTTC.